These 32 T cell receptor beta chains share one sample of origin, sequenced in a study of blood T cell repertoires in COVID-19. TCRdb's copy holds only in-frame clones and misses some; the assay was immunoSEQ multiplex PCR. The sample carries about 200,000 clones, roughly 80% recorded once. The specimen sequenced was peripheral blood. The origin of the receptors is an elderly woman with acute or convalescent COVID-19.

The gene calls are TRBV5-1 and TRBJ1-1, with 7 bases identical to TRBD1. V dropped 0 bases and J dropped 1; count of bases not matched to a gene: 3. CDR3 length equals 15 residues. Germline V gene sequence: CDR1 SGHRS, CDR2 YFSETQ. The CDR3 DNA follows: TGCGCCAGCAGCTTGGCCGGGACAGCGAACACTGAAGCTTTCTTT. Translated, it gives CASSLAGTANTEAFF.

V gene TRBV10-3 combines with J gene TRBJ1-3, with a tentative D call TRBD1 (6 bases). The CDR3 runs 15 residues. Per germline, CDR1 ENHRY and CDR2 SYGVKD. The V gene lost 9 bases and the J gene lost 0 bases, with 15 bases spanning the gap. The CDR3 protein is CAIRGQSHSGNTIYF. The CDR3 DNA reads TGTGCCATTCGAGGACAGTCCCACTCTGGAAACACCATATATTTT.

The chain combines TRBV4-1 with TRBJ1-4; 11 bases are a match to TRBD1. The CDR3 is made up of 15 amino acids. The V segment lost 7 bases and the J segment 10 bases; nucleotides outside the gene matches: 11. From germline, CDR1 is MGHRA and CDR2 YSYEKL. The CDR3 DNA follows: TGCGCCAGCACCATTGACGGGACAGGGGGTGGAAAACTGTTTTTT. Translating it yields CASTIDGTGGGKLFF.

This clone was counted a few times. The rearrangement uses TRBV11-3 and TRBJ2-2, with no clear D. V lost 6 bases, J lost 3 bases, and 8 bases lay in between. CDR1 SGHNT and CDR2 YENEEA come from the germline V gene. There are 13 residues in the CDR3. This CDR3 is CASSYQDTGELFF. The CDR3 DNA follows: TGTGCCAGCAGTTACCAGGACACCGGGGAGCTGTTTTTT.

The chain recombines TRBV5-7 with TRBJ1-2; 10 bases are shared with TRBD1. TRBV5-7 is recorded as an ORF, its role being uncertain. This CDR3 comprises 14 residues. Germline trimming cut 5 bases from V and 4 bases from J; bases unmatched to any gene: 5. As DNA, the CDR3 is TGTGCCAGCAGAGGGACAGGGGCGCCCTATGGCTACACCTTC. Its protein is CASRGTGAPYGYTF.

The gene calls are TRBV24-1 and TRBJ1-6; the match to TRBD1 covers 10 bases. V gave up 4 bases and J gave up 4 bases; unmatched junction bases: 9. This CDR3 region has 18 residues. CDR1 is KGHDR and CDR2 is SFDVKD in the germline V gene. CDR3 residues: CATSEAGTGVIYNSPLHF. The CDR3 bases are TGTGCCACCAGTGAGGCAGGGACAGGGGTAATTTATAATTCACCCCTCCACTTT.

The V gene is TRBV10-3, the J gene TRBJ1-5; the D is unclear. Trimming pared 3 bases from V and 0 bases from J, leaving 6 bases between. Germline-derived CDR1 and CDR2 are ENHRY and SYGVKD. The CDR3 spans 14 residues. The CDR3 spells CAISEQTSNQPQHF. CDR3 sequence (DNA): TGTGCCATCAGTGAACAGACTAGCAATCAGCCCCAGCATTTT.

The V and J genes are TRBV6-5 and TRBJ2-1; D unclear. Trimming took 7 bases from V and 5 from J, leaving 9 bases between them. CDR3 length: 12 amino acids. The germline V gene has CDR1 MNHEY and CDR2 SVGAGI. CDR3 loop: CASTKENNEQFF. CDR3 nucleotides: TGTGCCAGCACTAAAGAGAACAATGAGCAGTTCTTC.

The rearrangement uses TRBV7-9 and TRBJ2-1, with 14 bases lining up with TRBD2. Unmatched junction bases numbered 2, after V lost 2 bases and J lost 5 bases. There are 16 residues in the CDR3. Germline V gene lookup returns CDR1 SEHNR and CDR2 FQNEAQ (reference sequence). The CDR3 region has the DNA TGTGCCAGCAGCTTAAAGGGACTAGCGGGGGACAATGAGCAGTTCTTC. It encodes CASSLKGLAGDNEQFF.

The chain links TRBV19 to TRBJ1-5, with 8 positions matching TRBD1. Trimming removed 5 bases from V and 2 bases from J; junction bases left unmatched: 2. Looked up from germline, CDR1 is LNHDA and CDR2 is SQIVND (reference sequence). The CDR3 spans 14 residues. The CDR3 loop is CASSSGGGNQPQHF. In DNA form, the CDR3 reads TGTGCCAGTAGTTCAGGGGGCGGCAATCAGCCCCAGCATTTT.

CDR3 region: CASYQGSSGNTIYF. CDR3 in DNA: TGTGCCAGCTACCAGGGTAGCTCTGGAAACACCATATATTTT. The chain has TRBV28 and TRBJ1-3; possibly TRBD1 for D (5 bases). Germline V gene data show CDR1 as MDHEN and CDR2 as SYDVKM. Trimming removed 8 bases from V and 0 bases from J, with 11 bases in between. There are 14 residues in the CDR3.

The chain joins TRBV20-1 to TRBJ2-5; D may be TRBD1 (6 bases). Germline V lookup: CDR1 DFQATT, CDR2 SNEGSKA (reference sequence). The CDR3 is 11 amino acids. CDR3: CRAWDMGAQYF. DNA for the CDR3: TGCAGAGCTTGGGACATGGGGGCCCAGTACTTC.

Only one count was recorded for this clone. The chain links TRBV10-3 to TRBJ1-1; the match to TRBD1 covers 11 bases. Germline assignment: CDR1 ENHRY and CDR2 SYGVKD. The CDR3 extends over 17 amino acids. The ends lost 2 bases at V and 0 bases at J; junction bases unmatched: 5. For the CDR3, the DNA is TGTGCCATCAGTGAGCCCGGACAGGGGGCTATGAACACTGAAGCTTTCTTT. This codes for CAISEPGQGAMNTEAFF.

This rearrangement joins TRBV3-1 (or the pseudogene TRBV3-2) to TRBJ2-3, with 8 positions matching TRBD1. The CDR3 totals 15 residues. The germline gives CDR1 LGHDT, CDR2 YNNKEL (reference sequence). V shed 4 bases and J 4 bases; nucleotides not matched to a gene: 7. CDR3 bases: TGTGCCAGCAGCCGCTGGACAGGGAAAGCAGATACGCAGTATTTT. Translation: CASSRWTGKADTQYF.

This chain connects TRBV6-5 to TRBJ1-3; D unclear. Germline CDR1 MNHEY, CDR2 SVGAGI. The CDR3 is made up of 15 amino acids. Trimming took off 0 bases at V and 0 bases at J, with 6 bases between the two ends. The chain's CDR3 is CASSYSGDSGNTIYF. CDR3 bases: TGTGCCAGCAGTTACTCGGGAGACTCTGGAAACACCATATATTTT.

This clone turned up a few times. This sequence joins TRBV19 and TRBJ2-1; TRBD2 is a possible D gene (6 bases). The V end lost 6 bases, the J end lost 2 bases, and 14 bases lay between the germline ends. Germline CDR1 reads LNHDA; CDR2 reads SQIVND (reference sequence). The CDR3 runs to 15 residues. The CDR3 DNA follows: TGTGCCAGTAGGAAAAGGAGGGCCGCCTACAATGAGCAGTTCTTC. It yields the protein CASRKRRAAYNEQFF.

This clone was observed a handful of times. This sequence joins TRBV7-8 and TRBJ2-1; 10 positions match TRBD2. The CDR3 covers 16 residues. V shed 1 base and J 7 bases; nucleotides not matched to a gene: 7. Germline V lookup: CDR1 SGHVS, CDR2 FQNEAQ. The CDR3, as DNA: TGTGCCAGCAGCTTAGGGGGTAGCGGGAGGTTGAATGAGCAGTTCTTC. Protein: CASSLGGSGRLNEQFF.

The chain recombines TRBV7-3 with TRBJ1-5; D is undetermined. Germline assignment: CDR1 SGHTA and CDR2 FQGTGA. The CDR3 runs 13 residues. V lost 1 base, J lost 5 bases, and 6 bases lay in between. CDR3 amino acids: CASSLNTDQPQHF. CDR3 coding DNA: TGTGCCAGCAGCTTAAATACGGATCAGCCCCAGCATTTT.

The rearrangement joins TRBV5-5 to TRBJ2-3, with 7 bases fitting TRBD2. The CDR3 has 15 residues. V lost 4 bases and J lost 1; bases outside the gene matches: 6. The germline gives CDR1 SGHKS, CDR2 YYEKEE (reference sequence). The CDR3 DNA reads as TGTGCCAGCAGCAGACTAGCCTCTGGCACAGATACGCAGTATTTT. It is translated as CASSRLASGTDTQYF.

The V call is TRBV7-2, the J call TRBJ2-5; 10 bases map to TRBD2. With 6 bases clipped from V and 4 bases from J, the junction kept 5 bases outside the gene matches. Germline assignment: CDR1 SGHTA and CDR2 FQGNSA. This CDR3 is 14 amino acids long. CDR3: CASRVAGGGETQYF. The CDR3 DNA follows: TGTGCCAGCAGAGTAGCGGGGGGAGGAGAGACCCAGTACTTC. Variable domain in full (rest from reference TRBV7-2 and TRBJ2-5): GAGVSQSPSNKVTEKGKDVELRCDPISGHTALYWYRQSLGQGLEFLIYFQGNSAPDKSGLPSDRFSAERTGGSVSTLTIQRTQQEDSAVYLCASRVAGGGETQYFGPGTRLLVL.

The rearrangement uses TRBV5-4 and TRBJ2-4; 8 bases agree with TRBD2. Germline V gene lookup returns CDR1 SGHNT and CDR2 YYREEE (reference sequence). V lost 4 bases, J lost 8 bases, and 14 bases stayed unmatched. The CDR3 contains 16 residues. CDR3 nucleotide sequence: TGTGCCAGCAGCCCGGGAGGGGCAGCCGTGAGTGACATTCAGTACTTC. This sequence encodes CASSPGGAAVSDIQYF.

V is TRBV11-3 and J is TRBJ2-2; D gene unclear. This CDR3 spans 12 amino acids. Germline V gene lookup returns CDR1 SGHNT and CDR2 YENEEA. Trimming stripped 3 bases from V and 7 bases from J, with 6 bases between. CDR3 amino acids: CASSLRGGELFF. The CDR3 region has the DNA TGTGCCAGCAGCTTGCGTGGCGGGGAGCTGTTTTTT.

As to this clone: Relative to the germline gene, one junction end is altered; a read error may explain this. The J gene is TRBJ1-2, the V gene TRBV30; 10 bases align to TRBD1. CDR3 length: 15 amino acids. In germline, CDR1 is GTSNPN, CDR2 SVGIG (reference sequence). The CDR3 is CARSVPGQGNYGYTF. The DNA for the CDR3 is TGTGCCCGGAGTGTACCGGGACAGGGGAACTATGGCTACACCTTC.

The chain has TRBV4-1 and TRBJ2-3; 14 bases agree with TRBD2. This CDR3 region has 17 residues. Germline V gene lookup returns CDR1 MGHRA and CDR2 YSYEKL. Trimming removed 0 bases from V and 3 bases from J; junction bases left unmatched: 2. The CDR3 DNA reads as TGCGCCAGCAGCCAAGATAGACTAGCGGGGGGGACAGATACGCAGTATTTT. This codes for CASSQDRLAGGTDTQYF.

The chain couples TRBV30 to TRBJ1-2, with unresolved D. The germline V gene encodes CDR1 GTSNPN and CDR2 SVGIG (reference sequence). This CDR3 is 12 amino acids long. Trimming left V 0 bases short and J 5 bases short, with 7 bases between. CDR3 sequence (DNA): TGTGCCTGGAGTGTTGGACTTTATGGCTACACCTTC. Encoded protein: CAWSVGLYGYTF.

The chain couples TRBV7-9 to TRBJ2-2; maybe TRBD1 (7 bases). Trimming took off 0 bases at V and 6 bases at J, with 11 bases between the two ends. CDR3 length equals 15 residues. CDR1 and CDR2 from the germline V gene are SEHNR and FQNEAQ (reference sequence). CDR3 in DNA: TGTGCCAGCAGCTTAGCCGGAGGGGGCCCCGGGGAGCTGTTTTTT. Protein: CASSLAGGGPGELFF.

This clone was recorded a few times. The V call is TRBV5-1, the J call TRBJ1-5; 7 bases are shared with TRBD1. V was clipped by 3 bases and J by 4 bases; unmatched bases: 1. Looked up from germline, CDR1 is SGHRS and CDR2 is YFSETQ. This CDR3 has 13 amino acids. CDR3 region: CASSSGQNQPQHF. In DNA, the CDR3 is TGCGCCAGCAGCTCGGGACAGAATCAGCCCCAGCATTTT.

CDR3 in amino acids: CASSERTGSRNIQYF. The CDR3 DNA reads as TGTGCCAGCAGTGAACGGACAGGGTCCCGAAACATTCAGTACTTC. The chain links TRBV6-1 to TRBJ2-4; the match to TRBD1 covers 8 bases. The CDR3 is made up of 15 amino acids. The V gene's germline CDR1 is MNHNS and CDR2 SASEGT. With V trimmed by 2 bases and J by 6 bases, 6 bases remained unmatched.

The chain uses TRBV11-3 and TRBJ1-1, with D perhaps matching TRBD1 (6 bases). Looked up from germline, CDR1 is SGHNT and CDR2 is YENEEA. Trimming stripped 5 bases from V and 1 base from J, with 8 bases between. This CDR3 is built from 13 residues. CDR3 nucleotide sequence: TGTGCCAGCAGCGAAGGGGGGAACACTGAAGCTTTCTTT. Translating gives CASSEGGNTEAFF.

The genes are TRBV28 and TRBJ1-1, with D maybe TRBD1 (5 bases). Germline V gene lookup returns CDR1 MDHEN and CDR2 SYDVKM. Trimming removed 6 bases at V and 5 bases at J, with 22 bases between. This CDR3 region has 16 residues. The CDR3 reads CASSSLSPSGKTEAFF. The CDR3 region has the DNA TGTGCCAGCAGCTCACTATCCCCCTCAGGGAAAACTGAAGCTTTCTTT.

The J gene is TRBJ2-1, the V gene TRBV5-1, with 10 positions matching TRBD2. Unmatched junction bases numbered 8, after V lost 3 bases and J lost 2 bases. Germline V gene lookup returns CDR1 SGHRS and CDR2 YFSETQ. This CDR3 has 17 residues. CDR3 nucleotide sequence: TGCGCCAGCAGCTGGGGACCGGGACTAGCGCCCTACAATGAGCAGTTCTTC. Translated: CASSWGPGLAPYNEQFF.

The chain carries TRBV6-5 and TRBJ1-6; D perhaps matches TRBD1 (6 bases). The CDR3 consists of 14 residues. The V end lost 7 bases, the J end lost 7 bases, and 14 bases lay between the germline ends. Germline assignment: CDR1 MNHEY and CDR2 SVGAGI. CDR3 amino acids: CASNLDSGNSPLHF. In DNA, the CDR3 is TGTGCCAGCAACCTGGACAGTGGGAATTCACCCCTCCACTTT.